One sample yielded the 17 T cell receptor beta chains listed below, sequenced in a study of blood T cell repertoires in COVID-19. Clones were sequenced by immunoSEQ multiplex PCR, and TCRdb holds only the in-frame ones, with some missing. The data show about 170,000 clones, about 85% seen once. Input material: peripheral blood. These receptors were obtained from a man aged 55 to 70 who had recovered from COVID-19.

V usage is TRBV6-5 and J usage is TRBJ1-2, with D maybe TRBD1 (5 bases). Germline V CDR1 and CDR2: MNHEY, SVGAGI. The CDR3 totals 14 residues. V lost 7 bases and J lost 6, with 18 bases in between. The CDR3 DNA reads as TGTGCCAGCACACAACCGGGGACTAGGCATGGCTACACCTTC. This encodes CASTQPGTRHGYTF.

The chain links TRBV11-2 to TRBJ2-7; tentatively, D is TRBD2 (7 bases). V lost 0 bases, J lost 2 bases, and 14 bases lay in between. Germline CDR1 and CDR2: SGHAT and FQNNGV. This CDR3 contains 16 residues. The CDR3 sequence is CASSLDQGSGAYEQYF. CDR3 bases: TGTGCCAGCAGCTTAGATCAGGGGAGCGGGGCCTACGAGCAGTACTTC.

The V call is TRBV3-1 (or the pseudogene TRBV3-2), the J call TRBJ2-5, with 7 positions matching TRBD1. The CDR3 spans 13 residues. In germline, CDR1 is LGHDT, CDR2 YNNKEL (reference sequence). With 1 base clipped from V and 6 bases from J, the junction kept 2 bases outside the gene matches. The CDR3, as DNA: TGTGCCAGCAGCCAAGTTAGGGGGCAGACCCAGTACTTC. It encodes CASSQVRGQTQYF.

The V and J genes are TRBV4-1 and TRBJ1-4; 10 bases are shared with TRBD1. Germline V gene sequence: CDR1 MGHRA, CDR2 YSYEKL. V lost 1 base to trimming and J lost 7 bases; unmatched junction nucleotides: 6. This CDR3 region has 16 residues. The CDR3 DNA follows: TGCGCCAGCAGCCAAGGTCTGGGACAGGGGCGTGAAAAACTGTTTTTT. Translation gives CASSQGLGQGREKLFF.

The CDR3 DNA sequence: TGCGCCAGCAGCTTGGCGGGGGAAGGGAATCAGCCCCAGCATTTT. Amino acid sequence: CASSLAGEGNQPQHF. V and J are TRBV5-1 and TRBJ1-5; TRBD1 is a possible D gene (5 bases). The V and J ends lost 0 bases and 4 bases respectively, with 11 bases between them. The CDR3 spans 15 residues. Germline V gene sequence: CDR1 SGHRS, CDR2 YFSETQ. The complete variable domain, with remaining parts taken from reference TRBV5-1 and TRBJ1-5, reads KAGVTQTPRYLIKTRGQQVTLSCSPISGHRSVSWYQQTPGQGLQFLFEYFSETQRNKGNFPGRFSGRQFSNSRSEMNVSTLELGDSALYLCASSLAGEGNQPQHFGDGTRLSIL.

The V and J genes are TRBV7-9 and TRBJ1-1; tentatively, D is TRBD1 (5 bases). V was pared by 1 base and J by 6 bases, with 9 bases between. The CDR3 totals 13 residues. CDR1 and CDR2 from the germline V gene are SEHNR and FQNEAQ (reference sequence). The CDR3 DNA follows: TGTGCCAGCAGCTTAGTTGGGGGGGCTGAAGCTTTCTTT. This sequence encodes CASSLVGGAEAFF.

This chain joins TRBV4-3 and TRBJ1-4; D is perhaps TRBD1 (6 bases). Trimming shortened V by 1 base and J by 2 bases, and 11 bases separated the two germline ends. This CDR3 spans 16 amino acids. In germline, CDR1 is LGHNA, CDR2 YSLEER. Here the CDR3 reads CASSQGGGETNEKLFF. CDR3 nucleotides: TGCGCCAGCAGCCAAGGAGGGGGAGAGACTAATGAAAAACTGTTTTTT.

The genes are TRBV13 and TRBJ1-1; D gene unclear. Germline lookup yields CDR1 PRHDT and CDR2 FYEKMQ (reference sequence). Trimming cost V 5 bases and J 4 bases, with 11 bases left between them. The length of the CDR3 is 13 residues. CDR3 loop: CASSLTRGTEAFF. In DNA, the CDR3 is TGTGCCAGCAGCCTGACGCGGGGCACTGAAGCTTTCTTT.

V and J are TRBV24-1 and TRBJ2-5; D might be TRBD2 (6 bases). V gave up 0 bases and J gave up 5 bases, with 6 bases separating them. Germline-derived CDR1 and CDR2 are KGHDR and SFDVKD. There are 13 residues in the CDR3. CDR3 protein: CATSDLGGETQYF. The CDR3 nucleotides are TGTGCCACCAGTGATTTGGGGGGGGAGACCCAGTACTTC.

The chain employs TRBV19 and TRBJ2-2; 7 nucleotides align to TRBD1. Germline lookup yields CDR1 LNHDA and CDR2 SQIVND (reference sequence). J lost 7 bases, V lost 7 bases, and 12 bases had no gene match. The CDR3 runs 15 residues. CDR3 sequence: CASTEQGNVLGELFF. The CDR3 DNA sequence: TGTGCCAGTACCGAACAGGGGAACGTTCTCGGGGAGCTGTTTTTT.

The gene calls are TRBV5-8 and TRBJ2-5, with TRBD2 identical over 8 bases. In germline, CDR1 is SGHTS, CDR2 YDEGEE. V dropped 3 bases and J dropped 1; count of bases not matched to a gene: 8. The length of the CDR3 is 16 residues. CDR3 region: CASSSGLDAPQETQYF. CDR3 nucleotide sequence: TGTGCCAGCAGCTCGGGACTAGACGCCCCCCAAGAGACCCAGTACTTC.

This chain links TRBV3-1 (or the pseudogene TRBV3-2) with TRBJ2-5; TRBD2 matches 11 bases. The CDR3 has 18 residues. V shed 0 bases and J 5 bases; nucleotides not matched to a gene: 11. The germline gives CDR1 LGHDT, CDR2 YNNKEL (reference sequence). The CDR3 region has the DNA TGTGCCAGCAGCCAAGATTTGGTAGCGGGGGGGCAAAAGGAGACCCAGTACTTC. As protein: CASSQDLVAGGQKETQYF.

V gene TRBV9 combines with J gene TRBJ2-4, with 7 bases fitting TRBD1. Germline-derived CDR1 and CDR2 are SGDLS and YYNGEE. CDR3 length equals 14 residues. V dropped 4 bases and J dropped 9; count of bases not matched to a gene: 10. CDR3 DNA: TGTGCCAGCAGCTCCAGGACAGGCGATAGCATTCAGTACTTC. Protein: CASSSRTGDSIQYF.

The chain recombines TRBV9 with TRBJ2-4, with TRBD2 matching over 12 bases. Germline V lookup: CDR1 SGDLS, CDR2 YYNGEE. Trimming cost V 7 bases and J 1 base; bases outside gene matches: 9. The CDR3 runs to 17 residues. Written as DNA, the CDR3 is TGTGCCAGCGGGGGACTAGCGGGTCCAGGGGCCAAAAACATTCAGTACTTC. Translation: CASGGLAGPGAKNIQYF.

This clone appeared once. V usage is TRBV5-1 and J usage is TRBJ2-5; the D gene is possibly TRBD1 (5 bases). Germline V gene data show CDR1 as SGHRS and CDR2 as YFSETQ. The CDR3 has 12 residues. The ends were cut back, 2 bases at V and 5 bases at J, with 7 bases in the middle. CDR3 nucleotide sequence: TGCGCCAGCAGCTTCGACAGCGAGACCCAGTACTTC. Translation: CASSFDSETQYF.

CDR3 loop: CASSLAGTGRSDYTF. CDR3 DNA: TGTGCCAGCAGCTTAGCAGGGACAGGGAGGAGTGACTACACCTTC. The chain couples TRBV7-2 to TRBJ1-2, with 9 nucleotides matching TRBD1. The V gene end was trimmed by 0 bases and the J gene end by 10 bases; junction bases not matched to a gene: 9. CDR1 SGHTA and CDR2 FQGNSA come from the germline V gene. This CDR3 comprises 15 residues.

This sequence joins TRBV14 and TRBJ1-2, with 12 bases lining up with TRBD1. CDR1 is SGHDN, CDR2 FVKESK, per germline. V lost 4 bases, J lost 7 bases, and 10 bases stayed unmatched. The CDR3 runs 16 residues. The CDR3 DNA reads TGTGCCAGCAGCCGAACTACGGGACAGGGGGCCAGTGGCTACACCTTC. Translation: CASSRTTGQGASGYTF.